This entry is about one T cell receptor beta chain. Donors uniformly comprised healthy Caucasians. This sample stems from a study of identical twins. The V segment lost 4 bases and the J segment 3 bases; nucleotides outside the gene matches: 9. This CDR3 has 17 residues. Germline CDR1 KGHDR, CDR2 SFDVKD. MiXCR was run by TCRdb on the 5' RACE reads, yielding one entry per CDR3 protein. The sample carries a few hundred thousand distinct CDR3 sequences, 9.6% recorded once. The sample also formed part of further work on yellow fever vaccine responses in identical twins.

This chain connects TRBV24-1 to TRBJ2-3; 10 bases fit TRBD2. This TCR came from a woman under 30 in good health. Sequenced: PBMCs. The chain's CDR3 is CATSDRGTSARTDTQYF. In nucleotides, the CDR3 is TGTGCCACCAGTGACCGCGGGACTAGCGCCCGAACAGATACGCAGTATTTT.